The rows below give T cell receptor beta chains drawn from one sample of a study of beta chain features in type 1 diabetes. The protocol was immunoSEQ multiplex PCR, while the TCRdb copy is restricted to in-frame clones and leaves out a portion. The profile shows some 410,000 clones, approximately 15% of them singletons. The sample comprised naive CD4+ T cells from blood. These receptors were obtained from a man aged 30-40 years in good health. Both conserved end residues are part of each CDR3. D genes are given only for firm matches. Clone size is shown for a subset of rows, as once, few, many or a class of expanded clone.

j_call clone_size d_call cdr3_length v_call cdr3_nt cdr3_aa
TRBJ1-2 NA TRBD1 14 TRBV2 TGTGCCAGCAGTGAAGCCAGACAGGGGGATGGCTACACCTTC CASSEARQGDGYTF
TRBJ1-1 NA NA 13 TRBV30 TGTGCCTGGGAGACAAGGGTGAACACTGAAGCTTTCTTT CAWETRVNTEAFF
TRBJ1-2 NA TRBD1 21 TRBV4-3 TGCGCCAGCAGCCAAGAATTGAGATTGGGACAGGGTTTCCAGTCGAACTATGGCTACACCTTC CASSQELRLGQGFQSNYGYTF
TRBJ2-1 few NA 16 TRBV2 TGTGCCAGCAGGGCCGGTTTGGGCCTCGAACCCAATGAGCAGTTCTTC CASRAGLGLEPNEQFF
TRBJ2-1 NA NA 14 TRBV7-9 TGTGCCAGCAGCTTAACAAGGCGGATCAATGAGCAGTTCTTC CASSLTRRINEQFF
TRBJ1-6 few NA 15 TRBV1 TGCACCAGCAGCCTCGCTGAGGACTATAATTCACCCCTCCACTTT CTSSLAEDYNSPLHF
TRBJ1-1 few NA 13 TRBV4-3 TGCGCCAGCAGCCAAGATACGGACACTGAAGCTTTCTTT CASSQDTDTEAFF
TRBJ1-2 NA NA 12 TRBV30 TGTGCCTGGAGTGTACAGGGAGGAGGCTACACCTTC CAWSVQGGGYTF
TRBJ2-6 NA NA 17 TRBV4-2 TGTGCCAGCAGCCATACCAGGGGTCTCGCTGGGGCCAACGTCCTGACTTTC CASSHTRGLAGANVLTF
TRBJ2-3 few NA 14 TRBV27 TGTGCCAGCAGTTTCGCGGGGGCTCAGGATACGCAGTATTTT CASSFAGAQDTQYF
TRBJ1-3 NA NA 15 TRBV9 TGTGCCAGCAGCGTCCGCCAGGGAGCTGGAAACACCATATATTTT CASSVRQGAGNTIYF
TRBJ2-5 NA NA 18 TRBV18 TGTGCCAGCTCACCACTACGGGGGACTGCGCATTTACAAGAGACCCAGTACTTC CASSPLRGTAHLQETQYF
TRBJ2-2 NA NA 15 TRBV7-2 TGTGCCAGCAGCTTAGAAGAGATTAACACCGGGGAGCTGTTTTTT CASSLEEINTGELFF
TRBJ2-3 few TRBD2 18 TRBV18 TGTGCCAGCTCACCACTGGAAGCTACTAGCGGGGTCACAGATACGCAGTATTTT CASSPLEATSGVTDTQYF
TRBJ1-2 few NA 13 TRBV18 TGTGCCAGCTCACCGGACCGAAACTATGGCTACACCTTC CASSPDRNYGYTF
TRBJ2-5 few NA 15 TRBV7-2 TGTGCCAGCAGCTCGGGTCGGCGGGTTCAAGAGACCCAGTACTTC CASSSGRRVQETQYF
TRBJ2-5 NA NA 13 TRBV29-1 TGCAGCGGCAGCAGGAGCCTGGGAGAGACCCAGTACTTC CSGSRSLGETQYF
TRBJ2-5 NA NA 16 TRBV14 TGTGCCAGCAGCCAAGCTTCCGCTCCGGGAGTAGAGACCCAGTACTTC CASSQASAPGVETQYF
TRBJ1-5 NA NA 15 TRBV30 TGTGCCTGGAGTGTTAATGGTGGCGGAGCGAAGCCCCAGCATTTT CAWSVNGGGAKPQHF
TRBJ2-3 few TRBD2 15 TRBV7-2 TGTGCCAGCAGCTTACAGGGACTAGACACAGATACGCAGTATTTT CASSLQGLDTDTQYF
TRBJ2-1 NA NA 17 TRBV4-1 TGCGCCAGCAGCCAACATAGCGCGAGGGGACTGGGGAATGAGCAGTTCTTC CASSQHSARGLGNEQFF
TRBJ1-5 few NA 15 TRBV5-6 TGTGCCAGCAGCTTGGGCAGAGAATGGGATCAGCCCCAGCATTTT CASSLGREWDQPQHF
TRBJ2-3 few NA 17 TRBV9 TGTGCCAGCAGCGCAAGGCAGGGCGGGGTGGACACAGATACGCAGTATTTT CASSARQGGVDTDTQYF
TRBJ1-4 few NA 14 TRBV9 TGTGCCAGCAGCCTGCGGGGGGCTACGGAAAAACTGTTTTTT CASSLRGATEKLFF
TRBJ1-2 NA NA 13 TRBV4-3 TGCGCCAGCAGCCAAGATTTTGCCAAGGGCTACACCTTC CASSQDFAKGYTF
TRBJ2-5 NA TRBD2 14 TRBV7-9 TGTGCCAGCAGCTTAGGGACTAGCGGGTGGACCCAGTACTTC CASSLGTSGWTQYF
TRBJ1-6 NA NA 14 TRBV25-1 TGTGCCAGCCTTCCGAGCTCCTATAATTCACCCCTCCACTTT CASLPSSYNSPLHF
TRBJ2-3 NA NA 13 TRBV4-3 TGCGCCAGCAGCCAATTGACGGCCGATACGCAGTATTTT CASSQLTADTQYF